The 28 T cell receptor beta chains given below trace back to one sample, sequenced in a study of blood T cell repertoires in COVID-19. Assay used: immunoSEQ multiplex PCR; TCRdb lists only in-frame clones, some missing. The sample has 70,000 or so clones; 65% to 85% are singletons. The sample consisted of peripheral blood. The receptor source for this set is a man aged 45-60 years with COVID-19, enrolled during active disease.

There are a few counts of this clone. The chain links TRBV6-5 to TRBJ2-5; 7 nucleotides match TRBD1. Germline V gene sequence: CDR1 MNHEY, CDR2 SVGAGI. V shed 2 bases and J 7 bases; nucleotides not matched to a gene: 10. The CDR3 consists of 15 residues. CDR3 nucleotide sequence: TGTGCCAGCAGTTACCCCGCCGACAGGGCTGGGACCCAGTACTTC. It specifies CASSYPADRAGTQYF.

This chain joins TRBV2 and TRBJ2-2; possibly TRBD2 for D (6 bases). This CDR3 is 14 amino acids long. V was pared by 5 bases and J by 7 bases, with 14 bases between. Germline V CDR1 and CDR2: SNHLY, FYNNEI. CDR3 loop: CASSPLLAVGELFF. For the CDR3, the DNA is TGTGCCAGCAGTCCTTTACTAGCTGTCGGGGAGCTGTTTTTT. The variable domain in full, completed from reference TRBV2 and TRBJ2-2, reads EPEVTQTPSHQVTQMGQEVILRCVPISNHLYFYWYRQILGQKVEFLVSFYNNEISEKSEIFDDQFSVERPDGSNFTLKIRSTKLEDSAMYFCASSPLLAVGELFFGEGSRLTVL.

The chain is built from TRBV24-1 and TRBJ1-2; D not resolved. From germline, CDR1 is KGHDR and CDR2 SFDVKD. Trimming stripped 9 bases from V and 8 bases from J, with 12 bases between. The CDR3 loop spans 11 amino acids. This CDR3 reads CATWGVGGYTF. CDR3 coding DNA: TGTGCCACCTGGGGAGTAGGCGGCTACACCTTC.

The rearrangement uses TRBV5-5 and TRBJ1-2; 7 nucleotides match TRBD1. V lost 3 bases to trimming and J lost 13 bases; unmatched junction nucleotides: 12. The germline V gene has CDR1 SGHKS and CDR2 YYEKEE (reference sequence). The CDR3 has 13 residues. This CDR3 is CASSSRTGPSSTF. The CDR3 DNA sequence: TGTGCCAGCAGCTCAAGGACAGGCCCTTCCTCCACCTTC.

J is TRBJ1-5 and V is TRBV28; 10 bases fit TRBD1. Germline CDR1 reads MDHEN; CDR2 reads SYDVKM. The CDR3 consists of 19 residues. J lost 0 bases, V lost 6 bases, and 14 bases had no gene match. CDR3 DNA sequence: TGTGCCAGCAGACGCCATACCGGGACAGGGGTCAGTAGCAATCAGCCCCAGCATTTT. Translation: CASRRHTGTGVSSNQPQHF.

This clone was seen a handful of times. J is TRBJ2-7 and V is TRBV5-1, with TRBD1 as a possible D gene (6 bases). The germline CDR1 and CDR2 sequences are SGHRS and YFSETQ. The CDR3 has 14 amino acids. Trimming took off 5 bases at V and 7 bases at J, with 19 bases between the two ends. CDR3 sequence: CASRLGQTGREQYF. Here the CDR3 DNA reads TGCGCCAGCAGACTTGGACAGACGGGACGGGAGCAGTACTTC.

The chain joins TRBV28 to TRBJ1-3, with 8 bases lining up with TRBD1. Per germline, CDR1 MDHEN and CDR2 SYDVKM. J was trimmed by 6 bases and V by 1 base; bases with no gene match: 14. The CDR3 extends over 18 amino acids. The DNA for the CDR3 is TGTGCCAGCAGTTTATTGTGGGGGGCAGGGGGCTTGGAAAACACCATATATTTT. It specifies CASSLLWGAGGLENTIYF.

The chain employs TRBV5-6 and TRBJ2-7; 9 positions match TRBD2. The V gene's germline CDR1 is SGHDT and CDR2 YYEEEE. The CDR3 is made up of 14 amino acids. The J segment lost 6 bases and the V segment lost 2 bases, leaving 6 bases of the junction unmatched. The DNA of the CDR3 is TGTGCCAGCAGCTTCCCGGGACTAGCAGTCGAGCAGTACTTC. It is translated as CASSFPGLAVEQYF.

This chain joins TRBV7-9 and TRBJ1-4; D remains unclear. This CDR3 has 16 residues. Germline V gene sequence: CDR1 SEHNR, CDR2 FQNEAQ (reference sequence). Trimming took off 5 bases at V and 0 bases at J, with 13 bases between the two ends. Here the CDR3 DNA reads TGTGCCAGCAGCCATAACCTCGCAGCAACTAATGAAAAACTGTTTTTT. As protein: CASSHNLAATNEKLFF.

This chain connects TRBV2 to TRBJ2-2; TRBD1 might be the D (5 bases). This CDR3 is 17 amino acids long. The V gene lost 2 bases and the J gene lost 0 bases, with 13 bases spanning the gap. Germline values: CDR1 SNHLY, CDR2 FYNNEI. The CDR3 DNA reads as TGTGCCAGCAGTGAAACTCCGGACAAAGCGAACACCGGGGAGCTGTTTTTT. This codes for CASSETPDKANTGELFF.

The chain joins TRBV20-1 to TRBJ2-5; D is uncertain. Trimming stripped 3 bases from V and 0 bases from J, with 8 bases between. The CDR3 spans 13 residues. Germline V CDR1 and CDR2: DFQATT, SNEGSKA (reference sequence). The CDR3 coding sequence is TGCAGTGCTAGTGTCCTAGACCAAGAGACCCAGTACTTC. Protein: CSASVLDQETQYF.

This clone occurred a few times. J is TRBJ1-6 and V is TRBV25-1, with 7 nucleotides matching TRBD1. Trimming cost V 7 bases and J 7 bases; bases outside gene matches: 7. The length of the CDR3 is 14 residues. In germline, CDR1 is MGHDK, CDR2 SYGVNS. CDR3 protein: CASTNSGGNSPLHF. The CDR3 coding sequence is TGTGCCAGCACAAATTCAGGGGGGAATTCACCCCTCCACTTT.

V gene TRBV9 combines with J gene TRBJ1-2; D unresolved. Between the trimmed V and J ends, which lost 0 bases and 0 bases, there was a span of 12 bases. Germline V CDR1 and CDR2: SGDLS, YYNGEE. The CDR3 has 16 residues. The CDR3 region has the DNA TGTGCCAGCAGCGTAGTGGCGGCGGATGCTAACTATGGCTACACCTTC. This encodes CASSVVAADANYGYTF.

The rearrangement uses TRBV28 and TRBJ1-1; the D gene is possibly TRBD1 (6 bases). CDR3 length: 13 residues. With 1 base removed from V and 11 bases from J, the gap between germline ends came to 14 bases. Germline CDR1 MDHEN, CDR2 SYDVKM. The CDR3 loop is CASSLLQGAWAFF. The CDR3 DNA reads TGTGCCAGCAGTTTATTACAGGGAGCGTGGGCTTTCTTT.

The chain links TRBV30 to TRBJ1-1; TRBD1 might be the D (5 bases). Trimming stripped 0 bases from V and 11 bases from J, with 16 bases between. The germline V gene has CDR1 GTSNPN and CDR2 SVGIG (reference sequence). The CDR3 covers 13 residues. This chain's CDR3 is CAWSVLNGGSAFF. CDR3 sequence (DNA): TGTGCCTGGAGTGTACTAAATGGGGGGAGCGCTTTCTTT.

This sequence joins TRBV5-8 and TRBJ1-5; unclear D gene. The V gene's germline CDR1 is SGHTS and CDR2 YDEGEE. Trimming left V 0 bases short and J 5 bases short, with 15 bases between. This CDR3 region has 16 residues. CDR3 nucleotide sequence: TGTGCCAGCAGCTTGGGCCCTAGAGCTGCCTATCAGCCCCAGCATTTT. It encodes CASSLGPRAAYQPQHF.

This clone is medium-sized within its sample. V gene TRBV2 combines with J gene TRBJ1-6; no clear D gene. Deletions cut 6 bases from V and 6 bases from J, with 12 bases between. The CDR3 is 14 amino acids. Germline CDR1 SNHLY, CDR2 FYNNEI. The CDR3 DNA sequence: TGTGCCAGCAGGACGAGGCAGACTAATTCACCCCTCCACTTT. This gives the protein CASRTRQTNSPLHF.

In this sample, this clone turned up once. The chain joins TRBV15 to TRBJ1-4; 10 nucleotides line up with TRBD1. The trim removed 2 bases at V and 6 bases at J, leaving 12 bases unmatched. The CDR3 runs 18 residues. Germline V gene lookup returns CDR1 LNHNV and CDR2 YYDKDF (reference sequence). CDR3 region: CATSRSRNPGTGDEKLFF. The CDR3 bases are TGTGCCACCAGCAGAAGTCGAAACCCCGGGACAGGGGATGAAAAACTGTTTTTT.

The chain uses TRBV5-6 and TRBJ1-1; 7 bases are a match to TRBD1. The CDR3 has 14 residues. Trimming removed 3 bases from V and 1 base from J; junction bases left unmatched: 3. The V gene's germline CDR1 is SGHDT and CDR2 YYEEEE. The CDR3 region is CASSSTGTNTEAFF. The CDR3 nucleotides are TGTGCCAGCAGCTCGACAGGGACGAACACTGAAGCTTTCTTT.

This rearrangement joins TRBV2 to TRBJ1-5; 7 bases fit TRBD1. V was pared by 3 bases and J by 0 bases, with 5 bases of the junction left unmatched. Germline CDR1 is SNHLY and CDR2 is FYNNEI. The CDR3 sequence is 16 residues long. CDR3 coding DNA: TGTGCCAGCAGTGATCAGGGGGTGGGTAGCAATCAGCCCCAGCATTTT. Amino acids: CASSDQGVGSNQPQHF.

The V gene is TRBV11-2, the J gene TRBJ1-3; perhaps TRBD1 as D (5 bases). V lost 1 base to trimming and J lost 4 bases, with 8 bases between them. The germline V gene has CDR1 SGHAT and CDR2 FQNNGV. CDR3 length: 14 residues. The CDR3 DNA reads as TGTGCCAGCAGCTTAGTGGGGCAAGGAAACACCATATATTTT. It codes for CASSLVGQGNTIYF.

The chain's CDR3 is CASSGQGWTGELFF. The CDR3 DNA sequence: TGTGCCAGCAGCGGACAGGGTTGGACCGGGGAGCTGTTTTTT. The chain recombines TRBV7-2 with TRBJ2-2, with TRBD1 matching over 8 bases. Germline-derived CDR1 and CDR2 are SGHTA and FQGNSA. CDR3 size: 14 residues. J gave up 5 bases and V 5 bases, and 4 bases lay outside the gene matches.

V gene TRBV15 combines with J gene TRBJ1-5; 10 positions match TRBD1. After removal of 3 bases from V and 2 bases from J, the junction contained 10 bases not matched to a gene. The CDR3 consists of 18 residues. Looked up from germline, CDR1 is LNHNV and CDR2 is YYDKDF (reference sequence). CDR3 coding DNA: TGTGCCACCAGCAGCTCCCGGGACAGGGGTAATGGCAATCAGCCCCAGCATTTT. Its translation: CATSSSRDRGNGNQPQHF.

This chain links TRBV5-1 with TRBJ2-3, with a tentative D call TRBD1 (5 bases). Germline lookup yields CDR1 SGHRS and CDR2 YFSETQ. This CDR3 spans 14 amino acids. V shed 4 bases and J shed 0 bases, with 9 bases lying between them. This CDR3 is CASSPGQSTDTQYF. CDR3 in DNA: TGCGCCAGCAGCCCAGGACAAAGCACAGATACGCAGTATTTT. Drawing the rest from reference TRBV5-1 and TRBJ2-3, the complete variable domain is KAGVTQTPRYLIKTRGQQVTLSCSPISGHRSVSWYQQTPGQGLQFLFEYFSETQRNKGNFPGRFSGRQFSNSRSEMNVSTLELGDSALYLCASSPGQSTDTQYFGPGTRLTVL.

This clone was seen more than once but under ten times. This sequence joins TRBV6-1 and TRBJ1-5; D is possibly TRBD1 (5 bases). The CDR3 sequence is 15 residues long. Per the germline V gene, CDR1 is MNHNS and CDR2 is SASEGT. Trimming pared 3 bases from V and 1 base from J, leaving 10 bases between. In DNA form, the CDR3 reads TGTGCCAGCAGTGATGCCGCAGGGAGCAATCAGCCCCAGCATTTT. Translated: CASSDAAGSNQPQHF.

V usage is TRBV18 and J usage is TRBJ2-3; possible D gene TRBD2, 5 bases. This CDR3 comprises 13 residues. Trimming left V 3 bases short and J 7 bases short, with 11 bases between. Germline CDR1 is KGHSH and CDR2 is LQKENI. The CDR3 bases are TGTGCCAGCTCACCTCCTCCGGGAAATACGCAGTATTTT. It codes for CASSPPPGNTQYF. The full variable domain, with the rest looked up from reference TRBV18 and TRBJ2-3, is NAGVMQNPRHLVRRRGQEARLRCSPMKGHSHVYWYRQLPEEGLKFMVYLQKENIIDESGMPKERFSAEFPKEGPSILRIQQVVRGDSAAYFCASSPPPGNTQYFGPGTRLTVL.

The chain has TRBV29-1 and TRBJ1-1; 7 bases match TRBD1. The CDR3 has 16 residues. Per the germline V gene, CDR1 is SQVTM and CDR2 is ANQGSEA. The trim removed 4 bases at V and 0 bases at J, leaving 11 bases unmatched. CDR3 residues: CSVGAGGESMNTEAFF. The DNA for the CDR3 is TGCAGCGTTGGGGCAGGGGGAGAGAGTATGAACACTGAAGCTTTCTTT.

The V call is TRBV12-1, the J call TRBJ2-7; TRBD2, the table's D call, lacks a check against the DNA. TRBV12-1 counts as a pseudogene. CDR3 length: 14 residues. CDR3: CASNPGGASYEQYF. The CDR3 DNA is TGTGCCAGCAACCCGGGGGGGGCCTCCTACGAGCAGTACTTC.